This T cell receptor (beta chain) emerged from a study of T cells in Graves' hyperthyroidism and ophthalmopathy. The germline V and J ends were trimmed by 7 bases and 1 base, with 13 bases remaining between them. From germline, CDR1 is LGHNT and CDR2 FRNRAP. The length of the CDR3 is 14 residues. Patients aged 18 to 65 with hyperthyroidism were newly diagnosed, with duration under 2 months. This clonotype showed up just a few times. TCR beta CDR3 sequences were amplified from RNA transcripts. A first-round RT-PCR of the TCR CDR3 used the HTBI primer set. TCRdb recomputed calls from the multiplex PCR reads with MiXCR, one row per CDR3 protein. The sample records 800,000 or so distinct CDR3 sequences, 38% being singletons.

Source material: blood. The genes are TRBV12-5 and TRBJ1-2, with a weak D call TRBD1 (6 bases). The receptor comes from a man aged 18 to 30 with Graves' hyperthyroidism. The CDR3 region has the DNA TGTGCTAGTGCCCCGGACAGAGTTAACTATGGCTACACCTTC. It codes for CASAPDRVNYGYTF.